This TCR beta chain was sequenced during a study of blood T cells in healthy people across ages (dated by TCRdb to 2015 to 2017). In the study overall: In model experiments, template switching captured about one uniquely barcoded TCR beta cDNA molecule for every two T cells. To avoid experimental bias, donors of different ages were spread randomly across the sequencing lanes. The study analyzed two additional independent replicas of 1 million unique cDNA reads from the same blood draw for two donors, one aged 18 to 29 and one aged 80 or older. Age-related changes in TCR beta repertoire diversity were measured in the study by deep sequencing normalized with unique cDNA molecular identifiers. Donors were grouped into four age groups: young (average roughly 17 years), middle-aged (39), aged (around 66) and long-lived (about 90).

General conclusions and limits of the study: Compared with the aged group, more naive CD4+ T cells, fewer expanded clones and increased TCR diversity were shown by the long-lived group, suggesting age selection. As age increased, observed TCR beta diversity per million T cells dropped in a roughly linear way, and a significant reduction was already evident by age 40. Bulk unsorted PBMC profiling prevented conclusive comparison of naive and antigen-experienced compartments. Because the CMV infection status of the donors was unknown, age-related changes in expanded clonotypes may potentially have been confounded. Estimates of total diversity from one million sequenced T cells were regarded as lower bounds and underestimates. The percentage of naive T cells measured by flow cytometry correlated strongly with observed TCR beta diversity.

The library was prepared using 5' RACE. The instrument was an Illumina HiSeq 2500. A second PCR of 7 to 11 cycles was run with a J-beta primer mix and a sample-barcoded 5' primer. Each TCR beta cDNA molecule received a unique molecular identifier from a template-switch 5' adaptor carrying 12 random nucleotides. Each sample yielded at least 2.5 million CDR3-containing paired-end reads. First-strand cDNA was synthesized from all RNA with the Mint cDNA synthesis kit, primed by a TRBC-specific oligonucleotide. All cDNA was treated with uracil-DNA glycosylase and then went through a first 18-cycle PCR with the universal primers M1SS and BC2_uni_R. The published analysis was carried out like this. Normalization of each sample was performed by random selection of 1 million high-quality reads, each carrying a distinct molecular identifier. Instead of being binned into consensus sequences, reads with shared molecular identifiers were discarded. MiTCR, set to a Q25 quality threshold and the strictest error-elimination algorithm, was used for CDR3 identification, clonotype clustering and error correction. A nonparametric unseen species model with Euler transformation was used to estimate lower-bound total TCR beta diversity. TCRdb took the public reads, trimmed them with fastp at Q25, ran MiXCR for clone calling and kept in-frame beta chains. Here each entry gathers all rows of one CDR3 protein and keeps the most common genes and DNA. These V and J calls rely on TCRdb rather than the paper's analysis. The sample table shows hundreds of thousands of distinct CDR3 sequences, and about 32% are seen once. Just over 15% of the sample is in the top ten clones.

Systemically healthy Caucasian individuals from Russia, 35 to 50 in total and aged roughly 6 to 95 years, were included as donors. Roughly 9 milliliters of peripheral blood were drawn from each donor into EDTA-treated Vacutainer tubes. PBMCs were isolated by Ficoll-Paque density-gradient centrifugation, with at least 7 million obtained per sample. Trizol reagent was used to extract total RNA from PBMCs, with at least 5 micrograms per sample. The percentages of naive CD45RAhigh/CD27high T cells were determined by flow cytometry on a PBMC aliquot from every donor. This clonotype was picked up a small number of times. No cognate antigen has been identified for it. Base qualities are not at hand, and no much larger clone is one base apart. This sequence originates from a woman older than 75 in good health. Donor details come from another sample of the same person, matched by shared clones. Sequencing used blood.

Here is the DNA: TGCGCCAGCAGCCCCCCGGCGGGGGCGCCCGAAAAACTGTTTTTT. This gives the protein CASSPPAGAPEKLFF. The V and J genes are TRBV5-1 and TRBJ1-4; perhaps TRBD1 is the D gene, with 6 bases matching. V and J lose 4 bases and 8 bases, and a span of 18 bases separates them. The CDR3 runs 15 residues from the cysteine to the phenylalanine. Left in the record is the CDR3 DNA by itself, 45 bases read in frame from the first base. According to the germline V gene, CDR1 reads SGHRS and CDR2 reads YFSETQ.